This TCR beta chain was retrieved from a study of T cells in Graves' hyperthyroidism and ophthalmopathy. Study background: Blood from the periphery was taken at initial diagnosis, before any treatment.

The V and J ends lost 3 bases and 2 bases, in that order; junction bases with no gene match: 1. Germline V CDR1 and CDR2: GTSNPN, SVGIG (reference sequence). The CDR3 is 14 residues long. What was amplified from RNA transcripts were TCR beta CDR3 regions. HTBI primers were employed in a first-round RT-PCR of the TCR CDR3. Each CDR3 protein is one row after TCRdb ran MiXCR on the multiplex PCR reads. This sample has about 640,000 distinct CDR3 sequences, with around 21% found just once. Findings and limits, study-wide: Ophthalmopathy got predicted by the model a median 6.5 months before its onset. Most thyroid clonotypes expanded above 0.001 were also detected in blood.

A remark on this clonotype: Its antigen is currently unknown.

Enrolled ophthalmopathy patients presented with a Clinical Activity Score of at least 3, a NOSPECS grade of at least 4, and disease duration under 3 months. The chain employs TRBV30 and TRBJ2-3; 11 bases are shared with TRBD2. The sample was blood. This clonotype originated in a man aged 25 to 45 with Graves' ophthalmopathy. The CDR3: CAWRTSGVTDTQYF. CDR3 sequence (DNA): TGTGCCTGGAGGACTAGCGGGGTCACAGATACGCAGTATTTT.